This entry describes one TCR beta chain. Its recognized antigen is unknown. No base-level quality is on record; no much larger clone is a single base apart. Libraries were made using the immunoSEQ multiplex PCR assay. For the multiplex PCR, a mixture combining 60 forward primers for TCR Vbeta segments and 13 reverse primers for TCR Jbeta segments was used. The CDR3 region of rearranged TCR beta genes was amplified from genomic DNA by a multiplex PCR assay. Amplified TCR beta libraries were sequenced as 87-base-pair reads on the Illumina HiSeq System. In the paper's pipeline: A later analysis counted 65 million to 90 million unique TCR beta chains across the 550 to 800 repertoires, and around 12 million of these chains were shared by at least two donors. Raw reads were error-corrected and collapsed into unique sequences by a nearest-neighbor algorithm in which closely related sequences were merged to remove PCR and sequencing errors. CDR3 sequences were aligned to IMGT reference sequences to assign V, D and J gene segments. Each retained sequence needed at least a six-nucleotide match to both a V gene segment and a J gene segment. Rearrangements were classified as productive when the CDR3 lacked stop codons and remained in frame with V and J, and all other rearrangements were classified as non-productive. Following IMGT convention, CDR3 was defined as the stretch from the second conserved V-encoded cysteine up to the conserved J-encoded phenylalanine. The earlier analysis of about 560 of the donors excluded any sequence lacking an unambiguous match to a single V gene segment. An earlier analysis of a few hundred of the donors classified V segments as functional when productive rearrangements were above 56.7% and as segregating when the standard deviation between donors was above 5%. A statistical classification framework was built to diagnose cytomegalovirus status from the catalog of TCR beta chain sequences. In a later analysis, V and J genes were assigned by comparing TCR nucleotide sequences against IMGT/GENE-DB human TR gene sequences. Using the TCRdist pipeline, a later analysis assigned CDR3 sequences along with most-parsimonious VDJ recombination scenarios. A later analysis defined each TCR beta chain by its CDR3 amino acid sequence plus V-gene family, and excluded reads lacking a unique V-gene family. A later analysis removed over 500 highly shared, low-generation-probability nucleotide sequences to deal with suspected cross-contamination and a sequencing artifact. In a later analysis, a clonal expansion index was calculated for each public chain from normalized within-repertoire ranks of inferred template counts. A later analysis computed generation probabilities with a VDJ recombination model fitted to out-of-frame rearrangements, and checked the results against IGoR. A later analysis scored TCR-TCR, TCR-HLA and TCR-CMV co-occurrence with hypergeometric tests, applying a repertoire-size bias correction to TCR pairs. In a later analysis, false discovery rates were estimated by permuting HLA or CMV assignments 20 times. A later analysis grouped co-occurring TCRs with DBSCAN, adding TCRdist sequence similarity when clustering within HLA-allele-positive subsets. Co-occurrence clustering excluded repertoires with fewer than 30,000 or more than 120,000 public chains, plus five with anomalous nucleotide sharing. This is the immuneACCESS table as TCRdb keeps it, with only in-frame sequences that have V and J called. A part of the clones is gone; compared with another copy, unresolved V genes explain less than half, and the rest is unexplained. V and J calls and clone size are given by that table; D and trimming were obtained from the DNA. For this sample the table gives some 120,000 clones, of which roughly 80% were detected only once. The top ten clonotypes cover approximately 1.5% of the sample.

This specimen belongs to a study of cytomegalovirus exposure and HLA in healthy donors (TCRdb year 2017). Background on the whole study: According to an earlier analysis of a few hundred of the donors, 150 million to 200 million T cells yielded some 120 million unique TCR beta sequences and 276 Gb of sequence data. Using immunosequencing, the study profiled T cell repertoires from 500 to 800 subjects and related those repertoires to cytomegalovirus serostatus. In a later analysis, previously published TCR beta repertoires from 670 or so donors were re-analyzed and high-resolution HLA genotyping was added so that TCR occurrence patterns could be studied. Rather than drawing on any new phenotypic data, the later analysis identified candidate immune exposures from TCR beta sequences and the way those sequences occurred across donors. The aim of the study was to test whether cataloging public T cell receptors could identify signatures of past pathogen exposure. Donor age, sex, ethnicity and CMV serostatus were compiled alongside the repertoire data. In a later genetic analysis, genome-wide SNP genotypes for 398 of the 666 donors were used, and that subset was treated as a discovery cohort. An earlier analysis of around 580 of the donors used high-throughput TCR beta sequencing to judge whether each TCR beta V gene segment behaved as functional or pseudogenic. All discovery cohort repertoires had been generated using a single sequencing platform. Class I and class II HLA loci were covered by the typing at four-digit resolution. A handful of DR-DQ haplotypes were treated as single units for association and clustering because of strong linkage in the cohort. A separate validation cohort of 100 to 150 different subjects was used in addition to the approximately 610-subject first cohort. The number of typed donors differed by locus: about 620-640 for A, B, C, DRB1 and DQB1; some 540 for DQA1; about 600 for DPA1; and about 470 for DPB1. An early release covering just under 650 HLA-typed donors comprised approximately 300 gigabases of sequencing data and around 85 million unique TCR sequences. To predict cytomegalovirus infection status, the study combined high-throughput TCR immunosequencing, statistical association of individual TCRs with disease status, and machine learning. Of the 350 to 450 genotyped donors, 70% to 90% were placed in the genetic ancestry cluster associated with self-reported Caucasian donors. Among about 400 genotyped donors of the cohort, an average of approximately 220,000 unique TCR beta nucleotide sequences was sequenced per donor, of which about 18% were non-productive.

Including the terminal cysteine and phenylalanine, the CDR3 comprises 12 residues. CDR3 DNA only is kept here, 36 bases in frame from base 1. Trimming takes 7 bases off V and 12 bases off J; junction bases not matched to a gene: 8. The germline V gene gives CDR1 as MNHEY and CDR2 as SVGAGI. General findings and caveats noted by the study authors: In vitro tests confirmed that a few of the cytomegalovirus-associated TCR beta chains recognize cytomegalovirus antigens. Assigning TCR associations to individual alleles was difficult when HLA alleles, especially DR and DQ, strongly co-occurred. A cluster of highly shared sequence variants was judged likely to represent a technical artifact of the sequencing pipeline. The study gave a list of around 170 TCR beta chains associated with cytomegalovirus. In a later analysis, HLA-associated TCR beta chains were found to be more clonally expanded and to have lower generation probabilities than equally common non-associated chains. Presence/absence analyses assumed roughly uniform sequencing depth across donors, an assumption that may not hold. According to a later analysis, TCR association rates differed among HLA loci, with DRB1 alleles showing the most associated TCRs and HLA-C alleles showing the fewest. In a later genetic analysis, fewer N-insertions in productive TCRs were reported among donors in an Asian-associated ancestry cluster than the roughly 710-donor mean. In a later analysis, most CMV-associated TCR beta chains were found to appear HLA-restricted, with HLA associations seemingly driven largely by CMV exposure. An association between a missense DCLRE1C variant and V-gene and J-gene trimming of TCR beta chains was found in a later genetic analysis and replicated in an independent cohort. Cytomegalovirus status was reported to be diagnosed by the classifier with high specificity and sensitivity in both the original and validation cohorts. In a later analysis, some 18,000 TCR beta sequences were associated with specific HLA alleles at a false discovery rate of 0.05. According to the authors, the approach could potentially be generalized to other disease states and immunological phenotypes. Broadly in line with IMGT annotations, most TCR beta V segments showed up in productive rearrangements about 87% or about 30% of the time in an earlier analysis of several hundred of the donors. About 17 rarely observed V segments, including chromosome 9 orphons, were excluded from the earlier analysis of approximately 500 of the donors because counts were too low. The 87-base-pair reads could not distinguish some IMGT-functional V segments, including TRBV6-2 and TRBV6-3, so those segments were excluded. A further reported finding was that TCR beta sequences accurately predicted the HLA-A and HLA-B alleles for most subjects in the first cohort. A later analysis reported that several top co-occurrence clusters appeared linked to parvovirus B19, influenza, CMV and Epstein-Barr virus. HLA typing was unavailable for some donors at each locus, so association tests used only the typed subset. CMV serostatus was the only immune exposure information available for the cohort. This cohort had only TCR beta chains sequenced, and the lack of alpha or paired-chain data limited which features could be detected. Linkage disequilibrium might explain the correlated functional status among segregating V segments, but an unknown experimental factor could not be ruled out. While some public TCRs were present in many individuals, most TCR sequences turned up only very rarely across donors.

The cohort consisted of some 730 healthy bone marrow donors. At the time of sampling, every cohort member was nominally healthy, though immune exposures that went unrecorded were likely present. The donor was CMV seronegative and belonged to the group of several hundred seronegative cohort members. Each donor provided a peripheral blood sample, and peripheral blood mononuclear cells were used for TCR beta sequencing. The Qiagen DNeasy Blood Extraction Kit was used to extract genomic DNA from the blood cell samples. Recombination connected TRBV6-5 to TRBJ1-1; TRBD1 aligns with 10 central bases. This clonotype was sampled from a woman aged 18-29 years in good health and CMV-seronegative. Sequenced sample: PBMCs. The nucleotide sequence reads as follows: TGTGCCAGCACGCTAGGGACAGGGGAGACTTTCTTT. This yields the protein CASTLGTGETFF.